This T cell receptor (beta chain) emerged from a study of cytomegalovirus exposure and HLA in healthy donors. Study-wide results and limits: In the roughly 130 validation repertoires, a later analysis found that first-cohort TCR clusters tended to co-occur. Rarity characterized most TCR sequences, yet some public TCRs appeared in many donors. As confirmed in vitro, three CMV-associated chains were specific for CMV antigens.

The validation cohort, a group of over a hundred subjects, included the donors and was separate from the roughly 700-subject first cohort. As regards this clone: The antigen is undetermined.

Clones were sequenced by immunoSEQ multiplex PCR, and TCRdb holds only the in-frame ones, with some missing. The sample consists of 200,000 or so clones, about 79% of them appearing once. CDR3 length equals 14 residues. Trimming removed 5 bases at V and 3 bases at J, with 13 bases between. The germline V gene encodes CDR1 MNHEY and CDR2 SMNVEV (reference sequence). The chain joins TRBV27 to TRBJ1-1; D might be TRBD1 (6 bases). Sequencing was carried out using PBMCs. The sequence came from a woman aged 25 to 39 in good health and CMV-seropositive. DNA of the CDR3: TGTGCCAGCAGTCGTACAGGGCTATACACTGAAGCTTTCTTT. Its protein product is CASSRTGLYTEAFF.